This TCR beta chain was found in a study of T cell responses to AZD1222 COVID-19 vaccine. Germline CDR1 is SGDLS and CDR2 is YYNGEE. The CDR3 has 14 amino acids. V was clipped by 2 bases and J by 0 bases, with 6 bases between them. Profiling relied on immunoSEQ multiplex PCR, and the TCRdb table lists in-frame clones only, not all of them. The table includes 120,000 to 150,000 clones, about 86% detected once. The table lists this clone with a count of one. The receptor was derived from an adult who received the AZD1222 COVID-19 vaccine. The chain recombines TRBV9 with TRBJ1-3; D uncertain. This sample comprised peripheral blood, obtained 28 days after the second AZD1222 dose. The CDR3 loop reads CASSVSHSGNTIYF. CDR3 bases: TGTGCCAGCAGCGTGTCTCACTCTGGAAACACCATATATTTT.